A single TCR beta chain is shown here with its context. What it binds is unknown. One junction end disagrees with the germline gene, perhaps due to a read error. The source of the sample is a study of T cell repertoires in cytomegalovirus infection. Study-level information: It was recently identified HLA-C-restricted and well-studied HLA-B-restricted CMV epitopes that the study used. Notes on the study in general: CMV-specific HLA-C-restricted TCR beta clonotypes dominated the ex vivo response.

Via MiXCR, TCRdb re-called the reads, giving one row per CDR3 protein. Of approximately 990,000 distinct CDR3 sequences in the sample, more than 25% were seen once. Germline values: CDR1 LNHDA, CDR2 SQIVND (reference sequence). This CDR3 region has 15 residues. The TCR originated in a human donor in good health (CMV status not recorded). Some clones in this sample may be carry-over from other donors' samples. Source: cultured CD8+ T cells from PBMCs, taken from culture after CMV antigen stimulation. The genes are TRBV19 and TRBJ2-2, with 7 positions matching TRBD2. In DNA, the CDR3 is TGTGCCAGTATCCCCGTAGCGGGTCTCACCGGGAAGCTGTTTTTT. Translated, it gives CASIPVAGLTGKLFF.